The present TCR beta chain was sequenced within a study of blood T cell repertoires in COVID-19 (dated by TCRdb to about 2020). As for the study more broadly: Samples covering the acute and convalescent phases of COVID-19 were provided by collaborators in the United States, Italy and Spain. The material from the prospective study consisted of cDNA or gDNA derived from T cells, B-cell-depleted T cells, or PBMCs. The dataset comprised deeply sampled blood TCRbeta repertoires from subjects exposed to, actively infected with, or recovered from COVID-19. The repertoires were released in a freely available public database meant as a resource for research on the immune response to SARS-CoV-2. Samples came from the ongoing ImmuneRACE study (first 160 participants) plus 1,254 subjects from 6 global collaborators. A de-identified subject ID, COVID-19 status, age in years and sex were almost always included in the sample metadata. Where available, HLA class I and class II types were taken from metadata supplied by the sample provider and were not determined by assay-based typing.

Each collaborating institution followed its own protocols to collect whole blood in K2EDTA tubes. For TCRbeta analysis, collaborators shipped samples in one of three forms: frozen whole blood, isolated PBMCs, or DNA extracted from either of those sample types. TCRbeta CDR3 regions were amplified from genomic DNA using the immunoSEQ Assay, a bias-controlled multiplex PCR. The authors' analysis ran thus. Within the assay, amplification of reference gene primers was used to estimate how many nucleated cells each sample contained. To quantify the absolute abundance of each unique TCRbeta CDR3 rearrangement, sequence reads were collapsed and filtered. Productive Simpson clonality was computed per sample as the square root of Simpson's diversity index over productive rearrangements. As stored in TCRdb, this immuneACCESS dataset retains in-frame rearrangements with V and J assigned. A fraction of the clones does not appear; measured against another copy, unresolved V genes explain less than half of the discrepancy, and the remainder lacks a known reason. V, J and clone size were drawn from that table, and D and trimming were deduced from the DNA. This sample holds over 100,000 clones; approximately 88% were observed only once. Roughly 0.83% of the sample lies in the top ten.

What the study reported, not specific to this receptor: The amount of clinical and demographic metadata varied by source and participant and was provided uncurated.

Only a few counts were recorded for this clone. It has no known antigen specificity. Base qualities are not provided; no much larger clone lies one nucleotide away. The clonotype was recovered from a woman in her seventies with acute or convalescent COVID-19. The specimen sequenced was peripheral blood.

CDR3 loop: CASSEVGAGAGVDTQYF. Read as DNA, the sequence is TGTGCCAGCAGTGAAGTAGGGGCGGGGGCCGGGGTAGATACGCAGTATTTT. This receptor chain uses TRBV2 and TRBJ2-3; tentative D gene TRBD2, with 7 bases matching. Based on the germline V gene, the CDR1 and CDR2 sequences are SNHLY and FYNNEI. The junction shows trimming of 1 base on V and 5 bases on J, plus 19 bases between the germline ends. Measured from the cysteine to the phenylalanine, the CDR3 is 17 residues long. The read is trimmed to its CDR3 DNA, 51 bases read in frame from base 1.